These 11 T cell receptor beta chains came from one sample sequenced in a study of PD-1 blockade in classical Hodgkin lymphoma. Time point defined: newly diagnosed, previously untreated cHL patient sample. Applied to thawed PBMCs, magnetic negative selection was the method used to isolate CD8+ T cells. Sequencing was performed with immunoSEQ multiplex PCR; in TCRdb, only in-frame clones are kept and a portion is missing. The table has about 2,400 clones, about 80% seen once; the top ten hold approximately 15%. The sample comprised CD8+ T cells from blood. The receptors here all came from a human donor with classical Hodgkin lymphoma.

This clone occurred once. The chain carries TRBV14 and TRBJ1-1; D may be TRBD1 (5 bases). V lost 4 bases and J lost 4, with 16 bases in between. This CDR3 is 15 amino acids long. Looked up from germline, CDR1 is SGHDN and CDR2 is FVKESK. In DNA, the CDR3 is TGTGCCAGCAGCCGAGCCGACAGAGGGGTCACTGAAGCTTTCTTT. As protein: CASSRADRGVTEAFF.

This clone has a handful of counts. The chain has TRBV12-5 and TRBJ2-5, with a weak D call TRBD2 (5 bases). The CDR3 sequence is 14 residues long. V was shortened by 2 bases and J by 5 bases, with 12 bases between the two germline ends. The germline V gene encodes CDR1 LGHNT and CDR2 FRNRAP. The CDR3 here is CASGLTGMHETQYF. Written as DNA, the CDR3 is TGTGCTAGTGGTTTGACGGGGATGCACGAGACCCAGTACTTC.

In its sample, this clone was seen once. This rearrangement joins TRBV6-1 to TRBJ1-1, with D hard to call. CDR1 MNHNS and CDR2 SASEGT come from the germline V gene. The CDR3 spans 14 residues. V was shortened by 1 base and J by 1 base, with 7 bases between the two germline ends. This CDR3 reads CASSEGAENTEAFF. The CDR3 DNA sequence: TGTGCCAGCAGTGAAGGGGCAGAGAACACTGAAGCTTTCTTT.

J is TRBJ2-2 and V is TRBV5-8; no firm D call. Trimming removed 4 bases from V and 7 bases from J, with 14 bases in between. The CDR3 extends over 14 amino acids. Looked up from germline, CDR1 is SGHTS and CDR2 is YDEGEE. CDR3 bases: TGTGCCAGCAGCCCTCAAGAATCGGGCGGGGAGCTGTTTTTT. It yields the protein CASSPQESGGELFF. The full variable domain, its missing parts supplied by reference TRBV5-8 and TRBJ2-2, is EAGVTQSPTHLIKTRGQQATLRCSPISGHTSVYWYQQALGLGLQFLLWYDEGEERNRGNFPPRFSGRQFPNYSSELNVNALELEDSALYLCASSPQESGGELFFGEGSRLTVL.

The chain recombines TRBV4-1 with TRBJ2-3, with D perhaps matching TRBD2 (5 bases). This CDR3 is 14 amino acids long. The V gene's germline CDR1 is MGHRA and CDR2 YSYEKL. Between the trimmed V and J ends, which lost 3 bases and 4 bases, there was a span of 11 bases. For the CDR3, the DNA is TGCGCCAGCAGCCAGGGCCGGGGTGCAGATACGCAGTATTTT. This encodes CASSQGRGADTQYF.

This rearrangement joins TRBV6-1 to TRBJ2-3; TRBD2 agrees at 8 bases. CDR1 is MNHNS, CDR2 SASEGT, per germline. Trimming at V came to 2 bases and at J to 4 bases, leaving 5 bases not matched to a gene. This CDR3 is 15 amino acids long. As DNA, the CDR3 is TGTGCCAGCAGTGAACGGGGTAGCGGGGCAGATACGCAGTATTTT. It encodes CASSERGSGADTQYF.

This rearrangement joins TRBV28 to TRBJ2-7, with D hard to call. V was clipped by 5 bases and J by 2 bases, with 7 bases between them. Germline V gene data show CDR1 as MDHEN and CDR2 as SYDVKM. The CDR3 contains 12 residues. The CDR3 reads CASSHDTYEQYF. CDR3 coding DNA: TGTGCCAGCAGTCACGATACCTACGAGCAGTACTTC.

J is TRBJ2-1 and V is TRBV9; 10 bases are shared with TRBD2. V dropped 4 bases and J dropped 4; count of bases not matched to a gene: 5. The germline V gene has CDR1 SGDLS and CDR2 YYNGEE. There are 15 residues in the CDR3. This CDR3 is CASSPWTSGYNEQFF. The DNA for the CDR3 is TGTGCCAGCAGCCCCTGGACTAGCGGTTACAATGAGCAGTTCTTC.

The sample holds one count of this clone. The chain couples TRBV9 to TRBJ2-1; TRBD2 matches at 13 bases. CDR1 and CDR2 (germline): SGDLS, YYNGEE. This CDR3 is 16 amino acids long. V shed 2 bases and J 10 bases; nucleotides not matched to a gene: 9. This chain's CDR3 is CASSVGGLAGAREQFF. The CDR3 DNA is TGTGCCAGCAGCGTTGGAGGACTAGCGGGAGCAAGGGAGCAGTTCTTC.

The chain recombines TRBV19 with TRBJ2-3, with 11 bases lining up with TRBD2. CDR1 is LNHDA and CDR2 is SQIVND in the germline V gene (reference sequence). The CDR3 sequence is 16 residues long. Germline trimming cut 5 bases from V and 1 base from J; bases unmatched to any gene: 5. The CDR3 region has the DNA TGTGCCAGTAGTGACCTTAGCGGGAGGGGCACAGATACGCAGTATTTT. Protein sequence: CASSDLSGRGTDTQYF.

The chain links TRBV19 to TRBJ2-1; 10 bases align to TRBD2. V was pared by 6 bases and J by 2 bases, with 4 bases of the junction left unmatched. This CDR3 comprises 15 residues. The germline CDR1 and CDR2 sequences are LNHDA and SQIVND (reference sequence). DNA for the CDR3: TGTGCCAGTAGAGAGCTAGCGGGGGCCTACAATGAGCAGTTCTTC. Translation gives CASRELAGAYNEQFF.